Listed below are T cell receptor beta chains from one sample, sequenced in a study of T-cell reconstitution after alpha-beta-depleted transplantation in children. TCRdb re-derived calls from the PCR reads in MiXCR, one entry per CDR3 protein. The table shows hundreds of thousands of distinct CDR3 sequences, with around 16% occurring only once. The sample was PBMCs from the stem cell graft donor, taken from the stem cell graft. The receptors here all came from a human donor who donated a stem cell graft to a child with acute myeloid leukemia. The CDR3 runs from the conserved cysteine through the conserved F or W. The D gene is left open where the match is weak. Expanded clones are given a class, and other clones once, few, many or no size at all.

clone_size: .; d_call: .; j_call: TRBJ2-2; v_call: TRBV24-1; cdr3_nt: TGTGCCACCAGTGATTTGCAATTCGGAAACACCGGGGAGCTGTTTTTT; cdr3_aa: CATSDLQFGNTGELFF
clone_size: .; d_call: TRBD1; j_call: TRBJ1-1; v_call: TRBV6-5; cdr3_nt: TGTGCCAGCAGTTACTCTCTGGGACAGGGAAACACTGAAGCTTTCTTT; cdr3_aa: CASSYSLGQGNTEAFF
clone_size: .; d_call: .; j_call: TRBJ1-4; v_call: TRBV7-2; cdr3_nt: TGTGCCAGCAGCCTGACAGCCCGTAATGAAAAACTGTTTTTT; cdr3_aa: CASSLTARNEKLFF
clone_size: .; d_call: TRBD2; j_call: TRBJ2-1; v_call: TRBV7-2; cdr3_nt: TGTGCCAGCGGCCCGACTAGCGGGGGTCTTGAGGTTGAGCAGTTCTTC; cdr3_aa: CASGPTSGGLEVEQFF
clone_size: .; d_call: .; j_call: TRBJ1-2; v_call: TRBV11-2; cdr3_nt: TGTGCCAGCAGCCTCGGTCCCACAGGGTGGGATGGCTACACCTTC; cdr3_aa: CASSLGPTGWDGYTF
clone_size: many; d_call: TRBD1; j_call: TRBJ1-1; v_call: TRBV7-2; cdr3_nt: TGTGCCAGCAGCGCCCGACAGGGTAACACTGAAGCTTTCTTT; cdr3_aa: CASSARQGNTEAFF
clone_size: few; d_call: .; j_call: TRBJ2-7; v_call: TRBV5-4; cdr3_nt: TGTGCCAGCACCGACTCCTACGAGCAGTACTTC; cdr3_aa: CASTDSYEQYF
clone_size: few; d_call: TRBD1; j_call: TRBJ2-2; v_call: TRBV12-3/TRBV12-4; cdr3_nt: TGTGCCAGCAGTCTCACAGGGGGCCCCGGGGAGCTGTTTTTT; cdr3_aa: CASSLTGGPGELFF
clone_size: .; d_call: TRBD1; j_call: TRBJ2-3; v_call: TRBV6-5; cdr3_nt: TGTGCCAGCCGGGACAGGGGGCTAGATACGCAGTATTTT; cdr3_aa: CASRDRGLDTQYF
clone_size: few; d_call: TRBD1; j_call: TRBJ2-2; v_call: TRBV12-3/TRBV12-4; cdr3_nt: TGTGCCAGCACCCACTCCGGGGGACAGGAGAACACCGGGGAGCTGTTTTTT; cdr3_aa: CASTHSGGQENTGELFF
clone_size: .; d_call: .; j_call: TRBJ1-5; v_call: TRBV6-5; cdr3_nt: TGTGCCAGCAGTTGGGGCCGGTCCAACAATCAGCCCCAGCATTTT; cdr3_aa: CASSWGRSNNQPQHF
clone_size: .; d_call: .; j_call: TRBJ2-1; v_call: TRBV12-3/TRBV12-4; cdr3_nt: TGTGCCAGCACCCACCCCGATTTTCTCCTCCAGTTCTTC; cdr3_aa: CASTHPDFLLQFF
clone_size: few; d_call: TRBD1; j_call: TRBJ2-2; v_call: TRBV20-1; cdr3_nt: TGCAGTGCTACCTCCCTACAGGGGGCAGGTCACACCGGGGAGCTGTTTTTT; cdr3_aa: CSATSLQGAGHTGELFF
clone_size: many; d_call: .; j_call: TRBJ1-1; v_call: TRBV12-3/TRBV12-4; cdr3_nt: TGTGCCAGCAGTTTAGCAGAGGACACTGAAGCTTTCTTT; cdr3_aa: CASSLAEDTEAFF
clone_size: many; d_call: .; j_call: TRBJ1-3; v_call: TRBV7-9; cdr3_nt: TGTGCCAGCGAAGGGAATGGAAACACCATATATTTT; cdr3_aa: CASEGNGNTIYF
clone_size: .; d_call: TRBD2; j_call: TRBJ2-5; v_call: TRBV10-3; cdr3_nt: TGTGCCATCAGTGAGTCGGGACTAGCGAGTGAGACCCAGTACTTC; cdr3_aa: CAISESGLASETQYF
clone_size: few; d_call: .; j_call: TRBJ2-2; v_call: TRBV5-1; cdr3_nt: TGCGCCAGCAGCTTCTCCCCCCGCGAGACCGGGGAGCTGTTTTTT; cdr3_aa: CASSFSPRETGELFF
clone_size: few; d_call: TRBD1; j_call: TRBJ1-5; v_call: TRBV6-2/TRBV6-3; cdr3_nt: TGTGCCAGCAGTTACTACACCGGGACAGGGGGCGATCAGCCCCAGCATTTT; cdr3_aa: CASSYYTGTGGDQPQHF
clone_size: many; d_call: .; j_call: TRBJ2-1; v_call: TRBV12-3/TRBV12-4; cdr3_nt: TGTGCCAGCAGCCTCGGGAACCCTTCACTCTTC; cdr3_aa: CASSLGNPSLF
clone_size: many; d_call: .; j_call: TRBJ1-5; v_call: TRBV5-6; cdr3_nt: TGTGCCAGCAGCTTGCGCAGTAACAATCAGCCCCAGCATTTT; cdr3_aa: CASSLRSNNQPQHF
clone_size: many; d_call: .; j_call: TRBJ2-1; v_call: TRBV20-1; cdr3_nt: TGCAGTGCTAGAGTAAACGGGGGTGAATACAATGAGCAGTTCTTC; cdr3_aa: CSARVNGGEYNEQFF
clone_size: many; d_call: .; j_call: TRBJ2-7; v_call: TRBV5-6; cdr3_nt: TGTGCCAGCAGCCAGGACGTGAAAACCTACGAGCAGTACTTC; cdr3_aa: CASSQDVKTYEQYF
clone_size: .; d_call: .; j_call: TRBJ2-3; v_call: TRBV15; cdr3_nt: TGTGCCACCAGGACGGTCCCCGATGAAGCAGATACGCAGTATTTT; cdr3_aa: CATRTVPDEADTQYF
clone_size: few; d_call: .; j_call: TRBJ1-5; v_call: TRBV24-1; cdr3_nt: TGTGCCACCAGTGACCGAGACAGAAATCAGCCCCAGCATTTT; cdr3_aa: CATSDRDRNQPQHF
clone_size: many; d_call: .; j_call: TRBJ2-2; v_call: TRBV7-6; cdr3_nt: TGTGCCAGCAGCTTGAAAGGGGCGTGGACCGGGGAGCTGTTTTTT; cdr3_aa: CASSLKGAWTGELFF
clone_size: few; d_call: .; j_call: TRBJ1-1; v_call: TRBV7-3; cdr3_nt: TGTGCCAGCAGCTTAGGGGCGACAAGAAATGAAGCTTTCTTT; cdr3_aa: CASSLGATRNEAFF
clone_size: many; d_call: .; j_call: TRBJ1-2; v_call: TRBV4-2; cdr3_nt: TGTGCCAGCAGCCAACCCAGGGACTCTAACTATGGCTACACCTTC; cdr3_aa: CASSQPRDSNYGYTF
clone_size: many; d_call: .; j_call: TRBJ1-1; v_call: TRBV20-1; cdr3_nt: TGCAGTGCTAGAGATGAGGAGGGGGTTTACGCTGAAGCTTTCTTT; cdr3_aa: CSARDEEGVYAEAFF
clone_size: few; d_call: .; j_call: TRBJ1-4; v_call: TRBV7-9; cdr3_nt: TGTGCCAGCACCACTAATGCGGGGGACCCAAATGAAAAACTGTTTTTT; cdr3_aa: CASTTNAGDPNEKLFF
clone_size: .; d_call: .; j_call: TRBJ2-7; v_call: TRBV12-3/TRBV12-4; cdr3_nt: TGTGCCAGCAGTTTAGGTCTAGCAGGTGGATACGAGCAGTACTTC; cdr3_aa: CASSLGLAGGYEQYF
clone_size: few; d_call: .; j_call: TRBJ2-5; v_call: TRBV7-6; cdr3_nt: TGTGCCAGCAGCTTAGCTGTTCCGAACCAAGAGACCCAGTACTTC; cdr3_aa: CASSLAVPNQETQYF
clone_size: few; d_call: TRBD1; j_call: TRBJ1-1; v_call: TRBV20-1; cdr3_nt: TGCAGTGCTAGTTCGGGACAGGAGGGAAACACTGAAGCTTTCTTT; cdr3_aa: CSASSGQEGNTEAFF
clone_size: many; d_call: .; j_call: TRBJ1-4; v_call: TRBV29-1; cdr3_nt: TGCAGCGTTGTGGGACGGGGGAATGAAAAACTGTTTTTT; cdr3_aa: CSVVGRGNEKLFF